The sequence of this TCR beta chain was determined in a study of shared clonotypes between healthy human individuals. Study conclusions and caveats: In contrast to clonotypes shared by all four donors, non-shared clonotypes had lower generation probabilities.

The count of this clone is one. What it recognizes is unknown. Some clones are missing from TCRdb's copy, which holds only in-frame ones; the method was immunoSEQ multiplex PCR. This table has about 980,000 clones, 70% to 85% appearing once. The germline V and J ends were trimmed by 3 bases and 1 base, with 13 bases remaining between them. The germline CDR1 and CDR2 sequences are GTSNPN and SVGIG (reference sequence). This CDR3 spans 14 amino acids. This sequence joins TRBV30 and TRBJ2-7; D not certain. This clonotype was sampled from a young man in good health. The specimen sequenced was memory CD4+ T cells sorted from blood. The subset is: CD45RA-negative fraction. In DNA, the CDR3 is TGTGCCTGGAGCAAGGGATTCAGATCCTACGAGCAGTACTTC. Translating gives CAWSKGFRSYEQYF.